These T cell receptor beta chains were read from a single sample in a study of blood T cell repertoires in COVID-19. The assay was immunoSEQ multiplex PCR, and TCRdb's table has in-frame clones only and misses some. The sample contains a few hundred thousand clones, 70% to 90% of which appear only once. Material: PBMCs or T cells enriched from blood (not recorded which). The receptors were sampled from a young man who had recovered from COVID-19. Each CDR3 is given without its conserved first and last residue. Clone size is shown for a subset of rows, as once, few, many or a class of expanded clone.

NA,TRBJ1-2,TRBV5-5,ASSKGQGALYGYT
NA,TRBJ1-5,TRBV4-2,ASSQDLHGTEDQPQH
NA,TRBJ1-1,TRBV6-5,ASSRGQGYTEAF
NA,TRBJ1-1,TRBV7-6,ASSLIWTGGRGFTEAF
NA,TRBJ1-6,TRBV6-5,ASKKGGDNSPLH
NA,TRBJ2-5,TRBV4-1,ASSQFQRGRWGQETQY
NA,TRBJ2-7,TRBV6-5,ASSYGRTGGGEQY
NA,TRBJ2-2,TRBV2,ASTERLAGAGELF
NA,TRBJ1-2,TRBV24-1,ATSDFGGPSYGYT
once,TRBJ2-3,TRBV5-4,ASSGLGTRSTDTQY
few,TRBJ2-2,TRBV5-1,ASSLFQGNTGELF
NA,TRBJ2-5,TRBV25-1,ASSELTPGPETQY
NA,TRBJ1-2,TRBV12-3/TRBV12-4,ASSRGTGDGYT
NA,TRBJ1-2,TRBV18,ASSPSSHPHNYGYT
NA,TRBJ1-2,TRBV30,AWSVRTGEGYT
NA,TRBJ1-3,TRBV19,ASSPLSGNTIY
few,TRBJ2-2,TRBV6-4,ASSDSGGESGELF
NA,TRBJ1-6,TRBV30,AWNRAGQENSPLH
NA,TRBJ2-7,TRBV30,AWQGITYEQY
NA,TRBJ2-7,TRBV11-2,ASSLTLSSGSYEQY
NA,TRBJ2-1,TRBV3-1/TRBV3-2,ASSPIWGGDEQF
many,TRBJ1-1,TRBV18,ASSLEENTEAF
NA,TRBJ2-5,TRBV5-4,ASSPPPRLAGAETQY
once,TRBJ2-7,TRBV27,ASSPRTGMGEQY
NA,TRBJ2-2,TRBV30,AWSWLAGNTGELF
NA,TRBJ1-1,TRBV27,ASSGWTGGTEAF
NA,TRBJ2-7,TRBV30,AWADRAGEQY
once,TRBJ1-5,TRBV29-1,SVETGGKGNQPQH
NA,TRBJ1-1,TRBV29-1,SVVNNRAGTEAF
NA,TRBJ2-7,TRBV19,ASSMTGDTYEQY
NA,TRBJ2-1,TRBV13,ASSFRSRNNEQF
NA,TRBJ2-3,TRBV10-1,ASSESIGSTDTQY
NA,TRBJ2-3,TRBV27,ASSPTGGGADTQY
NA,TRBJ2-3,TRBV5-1,ASSVGTGETDTQY
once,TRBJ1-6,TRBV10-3,ATRTGVNSPLH
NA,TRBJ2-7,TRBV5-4,ASSLAGVREQY
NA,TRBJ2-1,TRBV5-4,ASSFMIGSSYNEQF
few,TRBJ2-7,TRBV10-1,ASSESTGREQY
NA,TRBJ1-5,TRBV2,ASRSGGLQPQH
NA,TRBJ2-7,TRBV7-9,ASSLALQGIPPYEQY
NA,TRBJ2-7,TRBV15,ATSRDMLAGLDEQY
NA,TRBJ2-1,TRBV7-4,ASSSRDPRRIFFYNEQF
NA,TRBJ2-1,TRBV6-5,ASALGGDNEQF
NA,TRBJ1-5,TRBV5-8,ASSSWQEGDQPQH
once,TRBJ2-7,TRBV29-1,SVAEGSYEQY
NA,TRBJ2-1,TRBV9,ASSAGLAGSYNEQF
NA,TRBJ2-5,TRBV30,AWSYSLAGARTQY